The T cell receptor (beta chain) described here comes from a study of OX40 agonist ivuxolimab in advanced cancers. Whole-study context: Administration of intravenous ivuxolimab to patients occurred every 2 weeks at 0.01 to 10 mg/kg. The group had a mean age of around 60 years, ranged from about 20 to 85, and was 75% to 85% male. Partial responses were observed in three patients, of whom one had hepatocellular carcinoma and two had cutaneous melanoma. Study-level findings and limits: Clonal expansion was seen in CD4+ and CD8+ blood T cells by week 6 at 0.1 to 3.0 mg/kg.

TCRdb's copy holds only in-frame clones and misses some; the assay was immunoSEQ multiplex PCR. This sample has 65,000 to 100,000 clones, with approximately 91% found just once. In the case of this clone: Its antigen is not known.

Trimming cost V 4 bases and J 6 bases; bases outside gene matches: 6. The CDR3 has 14 amino acids. CDR1 is SGHRS and CDR2 is YFSETQ in the germline V gene. The sample in question was CD4+ or CD8+ T cells sorted from blood, obtained in a trial of the OX40 agonist ivuxolimab. The receptor comes from an adult with an advanced solid tumor such as melanoma, head and neck, liver or kidney cancer. The chain recombines TRBV5-1 with TRBJ2-2, with 7 positions matching TRBD2. CDR3 residues: CASSRAGVAGELFF. CDR3 bases: TGCGCCAGCAGCCGCGCGGGAGTTGCCGGGGAGCTGTTTTTT.